A selection of T cell receptor beta chains follows, all from one sample in a study of cytomegalovirus exposure and HLA in healthy donors. Sequencing was performed with immunoSEQ multiplex PCR; in TCRdb, only in-frame clones are kept and a portion is missing. The sample includes about 150,000 clones, approximately 80% of them seen just once. Sequences were obtained from PBMCs. These receptors originate from a boy aged 2 to 9 in good health and CMV-seronegative. Each CDR3 is given with its conserved first and last residue. The order of the fields is clone size, V gene, D gene, J gene, CDR3 protein, CDR3 DNA. The D gene is left open where the match is weak. The size field is filled for only some rows; it gives once, few, many or a size class.

>few|TRBV7-9|.|TRBJ1-1
CASSRLVGGDTPTEAFF
TGTGCCAGCAGCCGCCTCGTTGGGGGGGACACCCCCACTGAAGCTTTCTTT
>once|TRBV9|TRBD1|TRBJ2-5
CASSSSGTDQETQYF
TGTGCCAGCAGCTCCTCGGGGACAGACCAAGAGACCCAGTACTTC
>.|TRBV5-1|TRBD1|TRBJ1-2
CASSLGRGGQGYGYTF
TGCGCCAGCAGCTTGGGACGGGGGGGACAGGGCTATGGCTACACCTTC
>.|TRBV5-1|.|TRBJ1-1
CASRPDKNTEAFF
TGCGCCAGCAGACCGGACAAGAACACTGAAGCTTTCTTT
>few|TRBV29-1|.|TRBJ1-1
CSVWTVMNTEAFF
TGCAGCGTTTGGACAGTTATGAACACTGAAGCTTTCTTT
>.|TRBV25-1|TRBD1|TRBJ1-6
CASSADRARYNSPLHF
TGTGCCAGCAGTGCCGACAGGGCCAGATATAATTCACCCCTCCACTTT
>once|TRBV7-9|TRBD1|TRBJ1-4
CASSLAEFMGQVYEKLFF
TGTGCCAGCAGCTTAGCCGAATTTATGGGACAGGTTTATGAAAAACTGTTTTTT
>.|TRBV5-1|.|TRBJ2-5
CASSVTIQETQYF
TGCGCCAGCAGCGTTACTATCCAAGAGACCCAGTACTTC
>.|TRBV25-1|TRBD1|TRBJ1-2
CASSQGDHYGYTF
TGTGCCAGCAGTCAGGGGGACCACTATGGCTACACCTTC
>once|TRBV9|TRBD1|TRBJ1-1
CASSPSGGGIRAEAFF
TGTGCCAGCAGCCCTTCAGGGGGTGGCATACGGGCTGAAGCTTTCTTT
>few|TRBV4-3|.|TRBJ2-2
CASSQFSVRGGELFF
TGCGCCAGCAGCCAGTTCAGCGTCAGGGGCGGGGAGCTGTTTTTT
>.|TRBV27|TRBD2|TRBJ2-7
CASSLSGLPGLATYEQYF
TGTGCCAGCAGTTTATCCGGACTACCGGGACTAGCGACGTACGAGCAGTACTTC
>.|TRBV19|TRBD2|TRBJ2-1
CASHQGLAGDNEQFF
TGTGCCAGTCACCAGGGGCTAGCGGGAGACAATGAGCAGTTCTTC
>.|TRBV7-9|TRBD2|TRBJ2-2
CASSFRAGVNTGELFF
TGTGCCAGCAGCTTTAGGGCGGGGGTGAACACCGGGGAGCTGTTTTTT
>.|TRBV6-1|.|TRBJ1-2
CASRTQGLFGYTF
TGTGCCAGCAGGACCCAGGGTTTATTCGGCTACACCTTC
>few|TRBV15|.|TRBJ1-2
CATSRDVDYGYTF
TGTGCCACCAGCAGAGATGTAGATTATGGCTACACCTTC
>.|TRBV30|TRBD1|TRBJ1-2
CAWSETGGGYTF
TGTGCCTGGAGCGAAACAGGGGGTGGCTACACCTTC
>.|TRBV7-9|TRBD1|TRBJ2-1
CASSLYQGANEQFF
TGTGCCAGCAGCTTATATCAGGGGGCAAATGAGCAGTTCTTC
>.|TRBV28|.|TRBJ2-4
CASSLVGGEDIQYF
TGTGCCAGCAGTTTGGTAGGGGGAGAGGACATTCAGTACTTC
>.|TRBV19|.|TRBJ2-7
CASSIEPISTDSYEQYF
TGTGCCAGTAGTATAGAGCCAATATCGACAGACTCCTACGAGCAGTACTTC
>.|TRBV7-9|TRBD1|TRBJ1-4
CASGSRLQGKGFGEKLFF
TGTGCCAGCGGCTCCCGACTACAGGGGAAGGGGTTTGGGGAAAAACTGTTTTTT
>once|TRBV7-2|.|TRBJ2-7
CASSLVTYEQYF
TGTGCCAGCAGCTTAGTAACCTACGAGCAGTACTTC
>.|TRBV2|TRBD1|TRBJ1-5
CASGTGRSNQPQHF
TGTGCCAGCGGGACAGGACGTAGCAATCAGCCCCAGCATTTT
>.|TRBV5-6|.|TRBJ1-3
CASKIGTLENTIYF
TGTGCCAGCAAAATAGGGACTCTGGAAAACACCATATATTTT
>.|TRBV18|.|TRBJ2-7
CASTHRTPSYEQYF
TGTGCCAGCACTCACCGCACCCCGTCCTACGAGCAGTACTTC
>.|TRBV19|TRBD2|TRBJ2-1
CASSIVPRGAYNEQFF
TGTGCCAGTAGTATAGTCCCGCGGGGGGCCTACAATGAGCAGTTCTTC
>.|TRBV2|.|TRBJ1-1
CASSEGGSMNTEAFF
TGTGCCAGCAGTGAAGGGGGCAGTATGAACACTGAAGCTTTCTTT
>.|TRBV7-9|.|TRBJ2-1
CASSSPSGAADNEQFF
TGTGCCAGCAGCTCGCCCAGTGGGGCAGCTGACAATGAGCAGTTCTTC
>.|TRBV7-2|TRBD2|TRBJ2-7
CASSPGGRERYF
TGTGCCAGCAGCCCGGGGGGGCGGGAGCGGTACTTC
>.|TRBV7-3|TRBD1|TRBJ2-7
CASSWDRGYEQYF
TGTGCCAGCAGCTGGGACAGGGGGTACGAGCAGTACTTC
>.|TRBV7-2|TRBD1|TRBJ2-5
CASSQGTGAVETQYF
TGTGCCAGCAGCCAAGGGACAGGGGCTGTTGAGACCCAGTACTTC
>.|TRBV2|.|TRBJ1-2
CASKVQGYGYTF
TGTGCCAGCAAGGTACAGGGCTATGGCTACACCTTC
>.|TRBV5-6|TRBD1|TRBJ2-5
CASVDRAQETQYF
TGTGCCAGCGTGGACAGGGCCCAAGAGACCCAGTACTTC
>.|TRBV5-8|.|TRBJ2-5
CASSFGGVETQYF
TGTGCCAGCAGCTTTGGAGGGGTGGAGACCCAGTACTTC
>.|TRBV5-6|TRBD1|TRBJ2-5
CASSRDRGKTQYF
TGTGCCAGCAGCCGGGACAGGGGAAAGACCCAGTACTTC
>.|TRBV27|.|TRBJ2-7
CASSALSSYEQYF
TGTGCCAGCAGCGCCCTTAGCTCCTACGAGCAGTACTTC
>once|TRBV5-6|.|TRBJ1-1
CASSFKFNTEAFF
TGTGCCAGCAGCTTTAAATTTAACACTGAAGCTTTCTTT
>.|TRBV19|TRBD1|TRBJ2-7
CASSTGQGTEQYF
TGTGCCAGTAGTACCGGACAGGGGACAGAGCAGTACTTC
>once|TRBV13|.|TRBJ2-3
CASARGTDTQYF
TGTGCCAGCGCTCGGGGCACAGATACGCAGTATTTT
>.|TRBV7-2|TRBD2|TRBJ2-7
CASSVASTSGRSYEQYF
TGTGCCAGCAGCGTCGCTAGTACTAGCGGGAGGTCATACGAGCAGTACTTC
>.|TRBV5-4|.|TRBJ2-3
CASTNPKDARDTQYF
TGTGCCAGCACCAACCCGAAAGATGCTAGGGATACGCAGTATTTT